The clone carrying this T cell receptor beta chain was picked up many times. This CDR3 is 17 amino acids long. V was trimmed by 5 bases and J by 0 bases, leaving 20 bases between them. The TCR beta libraries were generated through quantitative 5'-RACE incorporating molecular barcodes. TCRdb re-called the 5' RACE reads with MiXCR, one entry per CDR3 protein. The repertoire holds roughly 200,000 distinct CDR3 sequences, with about 13% as singletons. This sample is part of a study of CD8 T cells in ankylosing spondylitis. This chain links TRBV12-3 or TRBV12-4 with TRBJ2-7; D possibly corresponds to TRBD1 (6 bases). Sequencing input: blood, either unsorted or a sorted T cell fraction (not recorded which). This clonotype was sampled from a male donor with ankylosing spondylitis or in good health (not recorded which). CDR3 in DNA: TGTGCCAGCAGTCCCACCGGGACAACGATGAGCTCCTACGAGCAGTACTTC. Translation: CASSPTGTTMSSYEQYF.